This TCR beta chain was observed in a study of T-cell memory formation after mild COVID-19. Points from the study as a whole: While clones contracting from day 15 to 85 were balanced between CD4 and CD8, later expanders leaned CD4+.

Only a few counts were recorded for this clonotype. Its specificity is unknown. TCRdb ran MiXCR on the 5' RACE reads and lists one entry per CDR3 protein. This sample has roughly 280,000 distinct CDR3 sequences, with about 17% found just once. The clonotype was recovered from a young man who had mild COVID-19 (a few samples of this study predate the infection). Cell type and time point are not known. The sequencing sample was made of PBMCs or a T cell subset sorted from them (not recorded which).

The DNA of the CDR3 is TGCGCCAGCAGTGGGCAGATGAACACTGAAGCTTTCTTT. Translation: CASSGQMNTEAFF. The chain links TRBV10-2 to TRBJ1-1, with no clear D. The length of the CDR3 is 13 residues. V was cut by 4 bases and J by 0 bases, with 6 bases left in between. The germline V gene has CDR1 WSHSY and CDR2 SAAADI.